The 2 T cell receptor beta chains in this list originate from one sample, sequenced in a study of cytomegalovirus exposure and HLA in healthy donors. 13 Jbeta primers and 60 Vbeta primers were used for the PCR. TCRdb's table, derived via immunoSEQ multiplex PCR, lists solely in-frame clones and lacks some. The data show 100,000 to 150,000 clones, nearly 80% seen once. Sequencing was done on a sample of PBMCs. The receptors originated from a woman aged 40 to 55 in good health and CMV-seronegative.

The chain uses TRBV5-1 and TRBJ2-2; tentative D call: TRBD1 (5 bases). Trimming stripped 3 bases from V and 6 bases from J, with 9 bases between. Germline assignment: CDR1 SGHRS and CDR2 YFSETQ. This CDR3 has 13 residues. CDR3 sequence: CASSYRPAGELFF. The CDR3 DNA reads TGCGCCAGCAGCTACAGGCCCGCCGGGGAGCTGTTTTTT.

The chain carries TRBV6-6 and TRBJ1-3; D gene uncertain. Germline assignment: CDR1 MNHNY and CDR2 SVGAGI (reference sequence). V lost 2 bases and J lost 0, with 5 bases in between. This CDR3 has 14 amino acids. Here the CDR3 DNA reads TGTGCCAGCAGTTACCTAGTCTCTGGAAACACCATATATTTT. This codes for CASSYLVSGNTIYF.